The rows below give T cell receptor beta chains drawn from one sample of a study of cytomegalovirus exposure and HLA in healthy donors. Measured with immunoSEQ multiplex PCR; TCRdb has only the in-frame clones, and not every one. Of roughly 200,000 clones in the sample, 70% to 90% were seen once. The sample taken for sequencing was PBMCs. Every receptor here comes from a woman between 50 and 59 years old in good health and CMV-seronegative. Each CDR3 is given with its conserved first and last residue. A D gene is named only where the DNA matches it firmly. Where a row states a size, it is once, few, many or the class of an expanded clone; other rows omit it.

clone_size,j_call,d_call,v_call,cdr3_nt,cdr3_aa
few,TRBJ2-5,TRBD1,TRBV6-1,TGTGCCAGCAGTGACAAGGGACAGGCCTCAGGGGAGACCCAGTACTTC,CASSDKGQASGETQYF
.,TRBJ2-5,.,TRBV4-2,TGTGCCAGCAGCCAAGCCCTTACGGGAGCAGAGACCCAGTACTTC,CASSQALTGAETQYF
once,TRBJ1-1,.,TRBV5-8,TGTGCCAGCAGCTTCCAGGGATGGGGTGAAGCTTTCTTT,CASSFQGWGEAFF
.,TRBJ1-3,TRBD1,TRBV29-1,TGCAGCGTTGGTTTACAGGGGACAAACACCATATATTTT,CSVGLQGTNTIYF
.,TRBJ2-3,TRBD2,TRBV28,TGTGCCAGCAGCACTAGCGCCAGCACAGATACGCAGTATTTT,CASSTSASTDTQYF
once,TRBJ1-2,.,TRBV28,TGTGCCAGCACCTCGGGGAGTAAGGGCTACACCTTC,CASTSGSKGYTF
.,TRBJ2-7,.,TRBV2,TGTGCCAGCAGGGCCCTCTCCGGGACAAAAGGGTCCGAGCAGTACTTC,CASRALSGTKGSEQYF
few,TRBJ1-1,.,TRBV28,TGTGCCAGCAACAGAACCCCAAACACTGAAGCTTTCTTT,CASNRTPNTEAFF
.,TRBJ1-2,TRBD1,TRBV2,TGTGCCAGCAGTGGACCACAGGGGCCTTATGGCTACACCTTC,CASSGPQGPYGYTF
.,TRBJ1-2,TRBD1,TRBV28,TGTGCCAGCAGGGGACAGGGAGAGTTTGGCTACACCTTC,CASRGQGEFGYTF
.,TRBJ2-7,TRBD1,TRBV7-9,TGTGCCAGCCATTCACTAGGGACAGGGAAACACGAGCAGTACTTC,CASHSLGTGKHEQYF
.,TRBJ2-3,.,TRBV7-2,TGTGCCAGCAGCCCCCTTATAGCAACAGATACGCAGTATTTT,CASSPLIATDTQYF
few,TRBJ2-5,.,TRBV5-1,TGCGCCAGCAGCTTGACAGGGACAAGTGAGACCCAGTACTTC,CASSLTGTSETQYF
.,TRBJ2-7,TRBD1,TRBV5-6,TGTGCCAGCAGCGCACAGGGGTTTTCCTACGAGCAGTACTTC,CASSAQGFSYEQYF
.,TRBJ1-2,TRBD1,TRBV27,TGTGCCAGCAGTCTCCGGGACAGGGGCGACCGGGTCGGCTACACCTTC,CASSLRDRGDRVGYTF
.,TRBJ2-1,TRBD2,TRBV18,TGTGCCAGCTCACCATCCGGGACTAGCAGCTACAATGAGCAGTTCTTC,CASSPSGTSSYNEQFF
.,TRBJ1-2,.,TRBV28,TGTGCCAGCAGTTTAGGCGGGCAACCTAGCTATGGCTACACCTTC,CASSLGGQPSYGYTF
.,TRBJ1-5,.,TRBV15,TGTGCCACCAGCAGGGACCAGGGGCTTAGCAATCAGCCCCAGCATTTT,CATSRDQGLSNQPQHF
.,TRBJ1-1,.,TRBV11-2,TGTGCCAGCAGCCCGGGTTATAACACTGAAGCTTTCTTT,CASSPGYNTEAFF
.,TRBJ1-2,.,TRBV27,TGTGCCAGCAATTCACAGGACAGCGGCTACACCTTC,CASNSQDSGYTF
.,TRBJ2-7,TRBD2,TRBV27,TGTGCCAGCAGTAACTCAGCGGGAGTGATCTCCTACGAGCAGTACTTC,CASSNSAGVISYEQYF
.,TRBJ1-2,TRBD1,TRBV28,TGTGCCAGCAGCGGACAGGGGCGGAACTATGGCTACACCTTC,CASSGQGRNYGYTF
.,TRBJ1-1,TRBD1,TRBV10-3,TGTGCCATCAGTGAGCACGGACAGGGTAGCACTGAAGCTTTCTTT,CAISEHGQGSTEAFF
.,TRBJ2-7,.,TRBV28,TGTGCCAGCAGTTTTCTCCAGGCTATTACCTACGAGCAGTACTTC,CASSFLQAITYEQYF
.,TRBJ2-6,.,TRBV27,TGTGCCAGCACCCGACGAGGGGGTGGGGCCAACGTCCTGACTTTC,CASTRRGGGANVLTF
.,TRBJ1-2,.,TRBV14,TGTGCCAGCAGCCCCTCCTCAGGCAACCGTCTCACTAACTATGGCTACACCTTC,CASSPSSGNRLTNYGYTF
.,TRBJ2-7,.,TRBV10-3,TGTGCCATCAGTGAATCCTCTGTGTACGAGCAGTACTTC,CAISESSVYEQYF
.,TRBJ2-1,.,TRBV5-6,TGTGCCAGCAGCTTGGTGTGGGGACAAAACAATGAGCAGTTCTTC,CASSLVWGQNNEQFF
.,TRBJ2-7,TRBD2,TRBV7-9,TGTGCCAGCAACCAGATGGGACTAGCGGGCATCTACGAGCAGTACTTC,CASNQMGLAGIYEQYF
.,TRBJ1-1,.,TRBV18,TGTGCCAGCTCACCACGCCTAACACAGGTAGAGAACACTGAAGCTTTCTTT,CASSPRLTQVENTEAFF
few,TRBJ1-1,TRBD1,TRBV19,TGTGCCAGTAGTGCTGGGACAGGGGTGAACACTGAAGCTTTCTTT,CASSAGTGVNTEAFF
.,TRBJ1-6,.,TRBV25-1,TGTGCCAGTAAGCGGCCATCAGGAGTCCTCCACTTT,CASKRPSGVLHF
few,TRBJ1-2,.,TRBV6-6,TGTGCCAGCGTCGCGGGGGGCCTTAACTATGGCTACACCTTC,CASVAGGLNYGYTF
.,TRBJ1-1,.,TRBV5-1,TGCGCCAGCAGCGGGCAGGCTAGCGCAATCACTATGACCTCTAGCATGAACACTGAAGCTTTCTTT,CASSGQASAITMTSSMNTEAFF
.,TRBJ1-2,.,TRBV28,TGTGCCAGCAGTTTTCCGACGGAGTACTATGGCTACACCTTC,CASSFPTEYYGYTF
.,TRBJ1-2,.,TRBV4-3,TGCGCCAGCAGCCAAGATTACAGTTACTATGGCTACACCTTC,CASSQDYSYYGYTF
.,TRBJ2-1,.,TRBV10-3,TGTGCCATCAGTGACGGGACTTCGGTACGCGGGCAGTTCTTC,CAISDGTSVRGQFF
.,TRBJ2-7,TRBD2,TRBV27,TGTGCCAGCAGTTTAGCGGGAGTTAACTACGAGCAGTACTTC,CASSLAGVNYEQYF
few,TRBJ1-2,.,TRBV19,TGTGCCAGCAAGGACACCTATGGCTACACCTTC,CASKDTYGYTF
.,TRBJ2-7,TRBD2,TRBV7-8,TGTGCCAGCAGCTTACAAGGACTAGCAGCTTACGAGCAGTACTTC,CASSLQGLAAYEQYF
.,TRBJ1-4,TRBD1,TRBV27,TGTGCCAGCAGTTATTGGGGGACAGGGGAGGGTAAACTGTTTTTT,CASSYWGTGEGKLFF
.,TRBJ2-1,TRBD2,TRBV5-4,TGTGCCAGCAGCTTGGTGGCCGGAGCGGGACCCTACAATGAGCAGTTCTTC,CASSLVAGAGPYNEQFF
.,TRBJ2-2,TRBD2,TRBV4-3,TGCGCCAGCAGCCAAGGGACTAGCGAGAACACCGGGGAGCTGTTTTTT,CASSQGTSENTGELFF
.,TRBJ2-2,TRBD1,TRBV19,TGTGCCAGTATACCAGGGGGCGAGTCTGGAACCGGGGAGCTGTTTTTT,CASIPGGESGTGELFF
.,TRBJ1-1,.,TRBV18,TGTGCCAGCTCACCACGAGGGTTAACGCACACTGAAGCTTTCTTT,CASSPRGLTHTEAFF
.,TRBJ2-1,TRBD2,TRBV28,TGTGCCAGCAGTGGGCGACTAGCGGGCTCCTACAATGAGCAGTTCTTC,CASSGRLAGSYNEQFF
.,TRBJ2-7,.,TRBV28,TGTGCCAGCAGTTTGGCGGCAGGGACTGAGAGGGACGAGCAGTACTTC,CASSLAAGTERDEQYF
.,TRBJ1-4,TRBD1,TRBV4-1,TGCGCCAGCAGCCAGCTGCAGGGGGCACCTACCCAAAAACTGTTTTTT,CASSQLQGAPTQKLFF
.,TRBJ1-5,.,TRBV18,TGTGCCAGCTCACCACCGCAGGCTTATAGCAATCAGCCCCAGCATTTT,CASSPPQAYSNQPQHF
.,TRBJ2-5,TRBD2,TRBV28,TGTGCCAGCAGTTCTCCGGGACTAGCGGGAGTGTCGGGGGAGACCCAGTACTTC,CASSSPGLAGVSGETQYF
.,TRBJ2-5,TRBD2,TRBV7-7,TGTGCCAGCAGCCCTAGACTAGCGGGGGGGGAGACCCAGTACTTC,CASSPRLAGGETQYF
.,TRBJ1-2,TRBD1,TRBV19,TGTGCCAGTAGTATCGACGCCTCAGGGGGCCTGGGCTATGGCTACACCTTC,CASSIDASGGLGYGYTF
.,TRBJ2-1,.,TRBV11-2,TGTGCCAGCAGCTTAGATTATCGGACTCAGGTAGGGGGTGAGCAGTTCTTC,CASSLDYRTQVGGEQFF
.,TRBJ2-3,TRBD2,TRBV2,TGTGCCAGCATCGCCGAACCGGGACTAGCGGGAGGGACGCAGTATTTT,CASIAEPGLAGGTQYF
few,TRBJ2-5,TRBD2,TRBV2,TGTGCCGCCGGGCTAGCGGGCGGAGAGACCCAGTACTTC,CAAGLAGGETQYF
.,TRBJ2-7,TRBD2,TRBV14,TGTGCCAGCAGCCGGGGACTAGCGGGCTCCTTATCCTACGAGCAGTACTTC,CASSRGLAGSLSYEQYF
.,TRBJ2-1,.,TRBV4-1,TGCGCCAGCAGCCAAGAGGCTAGCGCCGGGGGTGAGGTGCGAGGTGAGCAGTTCTTC,CASSQEASAGGEVRGEQFF
.,TRBJ1-2,.,TRBV28,TGTGCCAGCAGTCTTTCCCTTAACTATGGCTACACCTTC,CASSLSLNYGYTF